These T cell receptor beta chains were read from a single sample in a study of Ad26.COV2.S vaccination and SARS-CoV-2 variants. The data were produced by immunoSEQ multiplex PCR, yet TCRdb's version contains in-frame clones alone and is incomplete. The sample consists of 430,000 or so clones, about 88% of them appearing once. The input for sequencing was peripheral blood, taken in a trial of Ad26.COV2.S vaccine versus placebo. Every receptor here comes from a person aged 18-60 years who received the Ad26.COV2.S COVID-19 vaccine or a placebo. The conserved cysteine and the conserved F or W are not part of the CDR3 here.

v_call: TRBV28
j_call: TRBJ1-2
cdr3_aa: ASRGQGYGYT

v_call: TRBV4-1
j_call: TRBJ2-7
cdr3_aa: ASSPTLLGGSYEQY

v_call: TRBV5-1
j_call: TRBJ1-1
cdr3_aa: ASSFWGGLDTEAF

v_call: TRBV5-4
j_call: TRBJ1-4
cdr3_aa: ASSLFLGNEKLF

v_call: TRBV13
j_call: TRBJ1-1
cdr3_aa: ASSRRREAF

v_call: TRBV9
j_call: TRBJ2-7
cdr3_aa: ASSAGGASYEQY

v_call: TRBV6-5
j_call: TRBJ2-1
cdr3_aa: ASSYQAGGLGEQF

v_call: TRBV11-3
j_call: TRBJ2-3
cdr3_aa: ASSFGTGAGDTQY

v_call: TRBV29-1
j_call: TRBJ1-2
cdr3_aa: SVLTRHNYGYT

v_call: TRBV7-9
j_call: TRBJ1-1
cdr3_aa: ASTYGSGTEAF

v_call: TRBV10-3
j_call: TRBJ2-3
cdr3_aa: AISGDSLTDTQY

v_call: TRBV5-4
j_call: TRBJ2-3
cdr3_aa: ASSPGGVTSTDTQY

v_call: TRBV6-1
j_call: TRBJ1-2
cdr3_aa: ASSEKGPVYGYT

v_call: TRBV5-4
j_call: TRBJ1-1
cdr3_aa: ASSEPGTGNTEAF

v_call: TRBV4-1
j_call: TRBJ1-1
cdr3_aa: ASSQVGGNTEAF

v_call: TRBV18
j_call: TRBJ1-1
cdr3_aa: ASSPPSVRNTEAF

v_call: TRBV3-1/TRBV3-2
j_call: TRBJ2-3
cdr3_aa: ASSQDSPLDGGQY

v_call: TRBV28
j_call: TRBJ2-1
cdr3_aa: ASRTGTTYNEQF

v_call: TRBV30
j_call: TRBJ2-7
cdr3_aa: AWSVLREHEQY

v_call: TRBV6-2/TRBV6-3
j_call: TRBJ2-5
cdr3_aa: ASSYSGDGETQY

v_call: TRBV18
j_call: TRBJ2-1
cdr3_aa: ASSSTGTGVLTEQF

v_call: TRBV7-8
j_call: TRBJ2-2
cdr3_aa: ASSLIVTSGADSGELF

v_call: TRBV27
j_call: TRBJ1-5
cdr3_aa: ASSLSGQGKNQPQH

v_call: TRBV7-2
j_call: TRBJ2-1
cdr3_aa: ASSLAGAYNEQF

v_call: TRBV23-1
j_call: TRBJ2-1
cdr3_aa: ASSQSRPDPSLLSYNEQF

v_call: TRBV5-1
j_call: TRBJ2-1
cdr3_aa: ASSFTGTTYNEQF

v_call: TRBV5-1
j_call: TRBJ2-5
cdr3_aa: ASSNRQGGMETQY

v_call: TRBV2
j_call: TRBJ2-1
cdr3_aa: ASMTGGPKSSYNEQF

v_call: TRBV27
j_call: TRBJ1-1
cdr3_aa: ASSPRGWKDTEAF

v_call: TRBV5-1
j_call: TRBJ2-3
cdr3_aa: ASSLARSPDTQY

v_call: TRBV14
j_call: TRBJ2-5
cdr3_aa: ASSGTSHGTQY

v_call: TRBV18
j_call: TRBJ2-1
cdr3_aa: ASSPPKGPRTPNEQF

v_call: TRBV18
j_call: TRBJ1-1
cdr3_aa: ASSPGGDGWGTEAF

v_call: TRBV7-6
j_call: TRBJ1-1
cdr3_aa: ASSLNPFTEAF

v_call: TRBV28
j_call: TRBJ2-1
cdr3_aa: ASSPGGFYNEQF

v_call: TRBV7-2
j_call: TRBJ1-1
cdr3_aa: ASSLVHQGANTEAF

v_call: TRBV5-4
j_call: TRBJ2-5
cdr3_aa: ASSSPNQETQY

v_call: TRBV27
j_call: TRBJ2-1
cdr3_aa: ASSLSPGAKIDEQF

v_call: TRBV30
j_call: TRBJ2-1
cdr3_aa: AWSAGLAREQF

v_call: TRBV29-1
j_call: TRBJ1-1
cdr3_aa: SVEGMALTAEAF

v_call: TRBV4-3
j_call: TRBJ2-3
cdr3_aa: ASSQWRDTQY

v_call: TRBV5-1
j_call: TRBJ2-7
cdr3_aa: ASSLESYEQY

v_call: TRBV5-4
j_call: TRBJ1-1
cdr3_aa: ASSLSWVRGRETEAF

v_call: TRBV4-3
j_call: TRBJ2-1
cdr3_aa: ASSQVQGSQF

v_call: TRBV25-1
j_call: TRBJ1-5
cdr3_aa: ASSGGFSNQPQH

v_call: TRBV5-1
j_call: TRBJ2-3
cdr3_aa: ASSLYPSGGATDTQY

v_call: TRBV27
j_call: TRBJ1-1
cdr3_aa: ASSRRKGWGTEAF

v_call: TRBV19
j_call: TRBJ1-1
cdr3_aa: ASRDRSPTEAF

v_call: TRBV7-9
j_call: TRBJ1-5
cdr3_aa: ASSLTGRGQPQH

v_call: TRBV5-4
j_call: TRBJ1-2
cdr3_aa: ASSFDRAGYGYT

v_call: TRBV24-1
j_call: TRBJ2-5
cdr3_aa: ATSDWTSGEETQY

v_call: TRBV7-2
j_call: TRBJ2-7
cdr3_aa: ASSPIAGATYEQY

v_call: TRBV2
j_call: TRBJ2-1
cdr3_aa: ASLYEDYSNEQF

v_call: TRBV5-1
j_call: TRBJ2-1
cdr3_aa: ASSLEVGTEQF